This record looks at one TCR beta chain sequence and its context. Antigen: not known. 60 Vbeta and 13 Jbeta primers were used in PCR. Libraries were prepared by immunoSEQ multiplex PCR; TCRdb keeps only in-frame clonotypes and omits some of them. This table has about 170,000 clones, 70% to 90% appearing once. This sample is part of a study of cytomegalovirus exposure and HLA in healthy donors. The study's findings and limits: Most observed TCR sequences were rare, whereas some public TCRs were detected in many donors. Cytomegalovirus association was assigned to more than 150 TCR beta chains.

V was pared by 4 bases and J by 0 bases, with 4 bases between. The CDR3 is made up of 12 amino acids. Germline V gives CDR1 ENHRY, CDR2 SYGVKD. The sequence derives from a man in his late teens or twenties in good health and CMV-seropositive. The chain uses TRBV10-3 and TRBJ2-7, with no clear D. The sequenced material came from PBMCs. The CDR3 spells CAISGSSYEQYF. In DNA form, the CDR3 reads TGTGCCATCAGTGGGAGCTCCTACGAGCAGTACTTC.